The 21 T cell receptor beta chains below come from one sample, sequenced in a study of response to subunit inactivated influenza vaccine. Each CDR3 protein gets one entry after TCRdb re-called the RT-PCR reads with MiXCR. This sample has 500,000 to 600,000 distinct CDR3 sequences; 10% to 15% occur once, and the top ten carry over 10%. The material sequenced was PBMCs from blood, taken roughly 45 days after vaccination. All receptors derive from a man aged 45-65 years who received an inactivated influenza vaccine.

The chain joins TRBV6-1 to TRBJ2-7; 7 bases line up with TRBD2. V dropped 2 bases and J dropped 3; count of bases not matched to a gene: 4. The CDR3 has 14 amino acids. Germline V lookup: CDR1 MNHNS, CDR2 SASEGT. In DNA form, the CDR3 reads TGTGCCAGCAGTGAATGGTCGGGGGGCTACGAGCAGTACTTC. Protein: CASSEWSGGYEQYF.

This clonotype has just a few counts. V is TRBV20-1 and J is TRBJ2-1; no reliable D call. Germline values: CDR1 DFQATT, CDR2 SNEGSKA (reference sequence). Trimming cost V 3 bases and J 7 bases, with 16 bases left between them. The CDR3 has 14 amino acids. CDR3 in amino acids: CSARFKQRDNEQFF. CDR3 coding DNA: TGCAGTGCTAGGTTCAAACAAAGAGATAATGAGCAGTTCTTC.

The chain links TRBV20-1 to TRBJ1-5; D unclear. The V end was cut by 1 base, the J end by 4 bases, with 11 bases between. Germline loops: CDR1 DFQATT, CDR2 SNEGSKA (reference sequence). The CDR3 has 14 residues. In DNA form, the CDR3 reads TGCAGTGCTAGAGGCGGTGGCCGGAATCAGCCCCAGCATTTT. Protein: CSARGGGRNQPQHF.

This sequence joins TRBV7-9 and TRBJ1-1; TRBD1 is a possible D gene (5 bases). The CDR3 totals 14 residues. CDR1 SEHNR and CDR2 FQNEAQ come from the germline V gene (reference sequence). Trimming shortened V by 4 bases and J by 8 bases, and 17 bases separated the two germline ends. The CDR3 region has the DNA TGTGCCAGCAGCTCGATCGGGGCCCCGAACGAAGCTTTCTTT. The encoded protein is CASSSIGAPNEAFF.

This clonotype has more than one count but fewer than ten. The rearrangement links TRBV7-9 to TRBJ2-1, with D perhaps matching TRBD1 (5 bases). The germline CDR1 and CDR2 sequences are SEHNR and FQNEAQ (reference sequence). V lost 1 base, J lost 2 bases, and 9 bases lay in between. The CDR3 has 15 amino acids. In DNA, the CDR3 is TGTGCCAGCAGCTTAGGATCCAGGGCCTACAATGAGCAGTTCTTC. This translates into CASSLGSRAYNEQFF.

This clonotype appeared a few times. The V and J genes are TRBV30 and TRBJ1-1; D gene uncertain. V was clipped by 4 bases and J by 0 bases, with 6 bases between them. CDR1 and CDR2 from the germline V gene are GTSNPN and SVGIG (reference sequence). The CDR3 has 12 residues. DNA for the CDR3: TGTGCCTGGACCAGGATGAACACTGAAGCTTTCTTT. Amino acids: CAWTRMNTEAFF. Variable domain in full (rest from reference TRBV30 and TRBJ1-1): SQTIHQWPATLVQPVGSPLSLECTVEGTSNPNLYWYRQAAGRGLQLLFYSVGIGQISSEVPQNLSASRPQDRQFILSSKKLLLSDSGFYLCAWTRMNTEAFFGQGTRLTVV.

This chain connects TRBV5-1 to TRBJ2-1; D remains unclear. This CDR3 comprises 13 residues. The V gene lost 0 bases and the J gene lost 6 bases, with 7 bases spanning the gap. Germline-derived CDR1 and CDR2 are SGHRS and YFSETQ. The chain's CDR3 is CASSLGLFNEQFF. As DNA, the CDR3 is TGCGCCAGCAGCTTGGGGCTTTTCAATGAGCAGTTCTTC.

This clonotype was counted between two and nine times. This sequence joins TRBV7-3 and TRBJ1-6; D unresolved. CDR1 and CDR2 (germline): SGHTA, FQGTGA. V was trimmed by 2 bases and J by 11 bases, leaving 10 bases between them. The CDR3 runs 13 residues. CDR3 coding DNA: TGTGCCAGCAGCTTAGGGATTTACGCACCCCTCCACTTT. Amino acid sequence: CASSLGIYAPLHF.

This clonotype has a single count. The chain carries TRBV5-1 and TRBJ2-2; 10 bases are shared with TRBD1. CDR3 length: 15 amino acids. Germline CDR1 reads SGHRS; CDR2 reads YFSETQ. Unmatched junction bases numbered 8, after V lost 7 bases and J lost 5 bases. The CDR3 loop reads CASGLGQGGTGELFF. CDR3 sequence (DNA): TGCGCCAGCGGCCTCGGACAGGGGGGAACCGGGGAGCTGTTTTTT.

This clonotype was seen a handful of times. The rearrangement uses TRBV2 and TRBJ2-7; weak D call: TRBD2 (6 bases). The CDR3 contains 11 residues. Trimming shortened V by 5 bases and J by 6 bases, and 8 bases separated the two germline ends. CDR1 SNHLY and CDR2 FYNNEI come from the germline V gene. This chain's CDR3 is CASSRRGEQYF. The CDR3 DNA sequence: TGTGCCAGCAGTAGGCGGGGCGAGCAGTACTTC.

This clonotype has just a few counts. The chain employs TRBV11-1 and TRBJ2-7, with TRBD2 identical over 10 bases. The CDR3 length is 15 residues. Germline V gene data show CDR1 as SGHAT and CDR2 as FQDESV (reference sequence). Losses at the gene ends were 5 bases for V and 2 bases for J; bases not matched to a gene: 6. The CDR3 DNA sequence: TGTGCCAGCAGCCCCCTAGCGGGAGAGGCCTACGAGCAGTACTTC. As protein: CASSPLAGEAYEQYF.

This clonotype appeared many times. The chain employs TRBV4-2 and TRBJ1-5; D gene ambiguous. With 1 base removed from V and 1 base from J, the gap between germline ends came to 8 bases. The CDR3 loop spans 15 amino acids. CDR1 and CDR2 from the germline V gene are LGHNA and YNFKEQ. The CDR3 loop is CASSQAHSSNQPQHF. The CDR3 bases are TGTGCCAGCAGCCAAGCTCACAGCAGCAATCAGCCCCAGCATTTT.

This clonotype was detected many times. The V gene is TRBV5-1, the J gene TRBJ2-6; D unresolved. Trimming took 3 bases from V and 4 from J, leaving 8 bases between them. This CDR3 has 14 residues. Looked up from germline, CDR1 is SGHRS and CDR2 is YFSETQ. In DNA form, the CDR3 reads TGCGCCAGCAGCTCAGAAGGGGGGGCCAACGTCCTGACTTTC. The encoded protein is CASSSEGGANVLTF.

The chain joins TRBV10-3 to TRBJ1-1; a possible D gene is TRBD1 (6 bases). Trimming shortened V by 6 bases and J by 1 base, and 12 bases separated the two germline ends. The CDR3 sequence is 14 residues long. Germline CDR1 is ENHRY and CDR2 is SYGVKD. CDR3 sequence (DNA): TGTGCCATCAGCTATTCGGACAGGAACACTGAAGCTTTCTTT. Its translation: CAISYSDRNTEAFF.

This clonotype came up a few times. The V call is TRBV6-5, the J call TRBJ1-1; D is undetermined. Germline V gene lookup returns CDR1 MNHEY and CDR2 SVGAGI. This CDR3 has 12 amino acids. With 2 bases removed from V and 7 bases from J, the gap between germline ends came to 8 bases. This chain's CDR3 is CASSYDRSEAFF. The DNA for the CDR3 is TGTGCCAGCAGTTACGATAGAAGTGAAGCTTTCTTT.

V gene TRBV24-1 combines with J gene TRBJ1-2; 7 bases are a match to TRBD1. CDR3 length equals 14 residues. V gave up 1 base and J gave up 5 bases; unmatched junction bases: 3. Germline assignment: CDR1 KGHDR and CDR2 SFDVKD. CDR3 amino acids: CATSDLTGAYGYTF. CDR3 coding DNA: TGTGCCACCAGTGATTTAACAGGGGCATATGGCTACACCTTC.

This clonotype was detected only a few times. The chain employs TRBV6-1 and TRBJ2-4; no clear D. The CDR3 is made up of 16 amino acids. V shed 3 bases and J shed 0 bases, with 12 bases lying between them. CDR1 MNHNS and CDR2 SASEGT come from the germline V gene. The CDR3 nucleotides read TGTGCCAGCAGTGATCTACCCTCTAGAGCCAAAAACATTCAGTACTTC. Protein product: CASSDLPSRAKNIQYF.

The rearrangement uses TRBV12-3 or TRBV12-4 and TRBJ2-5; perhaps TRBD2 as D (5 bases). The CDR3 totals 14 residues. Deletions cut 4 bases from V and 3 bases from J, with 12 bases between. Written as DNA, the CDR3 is TGTGCCAGCAGTTCTCAGTGGACTGAAGAGACCCAGTACTTC. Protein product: CASSSQWTEETQYF.

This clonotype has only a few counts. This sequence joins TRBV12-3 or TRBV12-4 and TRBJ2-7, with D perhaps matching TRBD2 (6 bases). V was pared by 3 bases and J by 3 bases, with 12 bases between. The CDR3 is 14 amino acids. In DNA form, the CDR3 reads TGTGCCAGCAGTTTGTCTGGAGGGGACTACGAGCAGTACTTC. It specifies CASSLSGGDYEQYF.

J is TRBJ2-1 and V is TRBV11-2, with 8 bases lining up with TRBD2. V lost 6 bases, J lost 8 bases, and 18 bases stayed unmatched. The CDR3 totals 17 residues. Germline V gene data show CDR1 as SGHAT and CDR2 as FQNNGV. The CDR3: CASRMGRGTSRSHEQFF. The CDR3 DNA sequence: TGTGCCAGCAGGATGGGGCGAGGGACTAGTAGATCGCATGAGCAGTTCTTC.

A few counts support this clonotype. The CDR3 nucleotides read TGTGCCACCAGCGGGCGACATGGACGTAATTCACCCCTCCACTTT. Translation gives CATSGRHGRNSPLHF. V is TRBV15 and J is TRBJ1-6; D not certain. The CDR3 loop spans 15 amino acids. Trimming cost V 5 bases and J 6 bases, with 14 bases left between them. Per the germline V gene, CDR1 is LNHNV and CDR2 is YYDKDF (reference sequence).